The TCR beta chain under discussion was sequenced for a study of T cell repertoires in cytomegalovirus infection (dated by TCRdb to the late 2010s). In the study overall: Donor HLA type was relevant to the analysis, because carriage of CMV infection together with the matching HLA type was indicated by public TCR beta signatures.

This clonotype was recorded a few times. No cognate antigen has been identified for it. No much larger clone exists at a distance of one base, and base qualities are not known. Study-wide conclusions, independent of this receptor: In the ex vivo response, HLA-C-restricted CMV-specific TCR beta clonotypes were dominant, and in two of eight donors the single most frequent clonotype came from this HLA-C-restricted group. Cumulative frequency of public TCR beta family members discriminated carriers of CMV infection plus the relevant HLA type in this cohort and an independent 352-donor cohort.

These reads were obtained on an Illumina HiSeq 1500. TCRdb reworked the public reads: Q25 trimming with fastp, MiXCR clone assembly, productive beta chains retained. Rows with a matching CDR3 protein are joined into one entry that keeps the most common DNA and genes. Within this sample are 250,000 or so distinct CDR3 sequences, with 17% of them counted one time only. The ten largest clones represent around half of the sample. V lost 3 bases and J lost 1 base; the stretch between them is 10 bases long. The CDR3 goes from the cysteine to the phenylalanine over 15 residues. The CDR3 DNA has 45 bases and is translated from base 1. The CDR1 and CDR2 encoded by the germline V gene are SGHVS and FQNEAQ.

The sequence derives from a human donor in good health (CMV status not recorded). Some clones in this sample may be carry-over from other donors' samples. The rearranged chain carries TRBV7-8 and TRBJ1-5, with an unclear D gene assignment. Sequenced sample: CD8+ T cells from PBMCs. The CDR3 loop reads CASSLWEGSNQPQHF. Read as DNA, the sequence is TGTGCCAGCAGCTTGTGGGAGGGAAGCAATCAGCCCCAGCATTTT.